A single sample gave rise to the 3 T cell receptor beta chains below, sequenced in a study of blood T cell repertoires in COVID-19. The table came from immunoSEQ multiplex PCR; TCRdb's copy has only in-frame clones and leaves some out. This sample has over 100,000 clones, with approximately 91% found just once. The specimen sequenced was peripheral blood. The source of these receptors is a human donor in a cohort sampled during active COVID-19.

This chain connects TRBV19 to TRBJ1-1; no reliable D call. Trimming removed 5 bases at V and 8 bases at J, with 9 bases between. Germline V CDR1 and CDR2: LNHDA, SQIVND (reference sequence). The CDR3 length is 11 residues. Written as DNA, the CDR3 is TGTGCCAGTAGTGCGGACTTGGAAGCTTTCTTT. This encodes CASSADLEAFF. The whole variable domain, filled in from reference TRBV19 and TRBJ1-1, reads DGGITQSPKYLFRKEGQNVTLSCEQNLNHDAMYWYRQDPGQGLRLIYYSQIVNDFQKGDIAEGYSVSREKKESFPLTVTSAQKNPTAFYLCASSADLEAFFGQGTRLTVV.

V gene TRBV11-3 combines with J gene TRBJ2-2; D is unresolved. The CDR3 has 12 amino acids. The V gene lost 8 bases and the J gene lost 6 bases, with 10 bases spanning the gap. Germline CDR1 reads SGHNT; CDR2 reads YENEEA. The CDR3 nucleotides are TGTGCCAGCTCCGGGTTCCCCGGGGAGCTGTTTTTT. It codes for CASSGFPGELFF.

This chain connects TRBV28 to TRBJ1-3; D not certain. This CDR3 is built from 17 residues. With 6 bases removed from V and 0 bases from J, the gap between germline ends came to 18 bases. The V gene's germline CDR1 is MDHEN and CDR2 SYDVKM. CDR3 in DNA: TGTGCCAGCAGCATTCTGGGCGGGGTTAGCTCTGGAAACACCATATATTTT. Protein: CASSILGGVSSGNTIYF. The full variable domain, completed using reference TRBV28 and TRBJ1-3, is DVKVTQSSRYLVKRTGEKVFLECVQDMDHENMFWYRQDPGLGLRLIYFSYDVKMKEKGDIPEGYSVSREKKERFSLILESASTNQTSMYLCASSILGGVSSGNTIYFGEGSWLTVV.